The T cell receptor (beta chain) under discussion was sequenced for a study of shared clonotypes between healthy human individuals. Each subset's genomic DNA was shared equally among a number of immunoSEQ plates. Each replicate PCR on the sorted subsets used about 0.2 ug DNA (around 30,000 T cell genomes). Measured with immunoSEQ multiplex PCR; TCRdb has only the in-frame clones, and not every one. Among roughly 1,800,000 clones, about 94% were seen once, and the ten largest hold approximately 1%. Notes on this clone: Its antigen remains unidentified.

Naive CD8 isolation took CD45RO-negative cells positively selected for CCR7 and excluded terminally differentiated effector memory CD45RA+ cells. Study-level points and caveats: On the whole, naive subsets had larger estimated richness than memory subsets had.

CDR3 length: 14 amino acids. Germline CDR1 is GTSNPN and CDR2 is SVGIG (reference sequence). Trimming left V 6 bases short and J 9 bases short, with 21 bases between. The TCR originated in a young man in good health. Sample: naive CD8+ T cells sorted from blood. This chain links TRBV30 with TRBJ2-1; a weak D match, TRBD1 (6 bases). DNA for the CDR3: TGTGCCTGCCCTCTCTGGGGGTTAGGGGGTGAGCAGTTCTTC. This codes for CACPLWGLGGEQFF.